In its sample, the clone carrying this T cell receptor beta chain was seen a few times. No antigen is known for it. V lost 4 bases, J lost 7 bases, and 18 bases lay in between. The CDR3 is 15 amino acids. CDR1 and CDR2 (germline): MGHRA, YSYEKL. All patients experienced relapse after autologous stem cell transplantation, and brentuximab vedotin exposure was variable. The record originates from a study of PD-1 blockade in classical Hodgkin lymphoma. Study conclusions and caveats: The diversity seen at baseline in complete responders resembled that of newly diagnosed patients.

Data came from immunoSEQ multiplex PCR; TCRdb stores just in-frame clones and leaves some out. The data show 25,000 to 30,000 clones, more than 75% seen once. This chain joins TRBV4-1 and TRBJ2-3; the D gene is possibly TRBD1 (5 bases). The source was peripheral blood mononuclear cells (PBMCs), collected before the second cycle of nivolumab. This clonotype originated in a human donor with classical Hodgkin lymphoma. The CDR3 spells CASSREVRAQYTQYF. For the CDR3, the DNA is TGCGCCAGCAGCCGAGAGGTCAGGGCACAATATACGCAGTATTTT.